The 10 T cell receptor beta chains in this list originate from one sample, sequenced in a study of shared clonotypes between healthy human individuals (dated by TCRdb to 2019 to 2021). Libraries were prepared through the immunoSEQ multiplex PCR assay. The source is immuneACCESS, and TCRdb retained only in-frame sequences with V and J called. Part of the clones is not carried over; for the studies checked, unresolved V genes explain less than half of this, and the remainder is unexplained. The sample contains about 1.5 million clones, around 98% of them found a single time. The ten largest clones add up to about 0.4% of the sample. Sequencing was carried out using naive CD4+ T cells sorted from blood. Interpreted using the paper, the cell subset or site label stands for: CD45RA+ positively selected. The source of these receptors is a man aged 30 to 45 in good health.

The V call is TRBV5-1, the J call TRBJ2-1; TRBD2 might be the D (7 bases). Germline CDR1 and CDR2: SGHRS and YFSETQ. The CDR3 length is 18 residues. Trimming removed 2 bases from V and 3 bases from J, with 21 bases in between. In DNA, the CDR3 is TGCGCCAGCAGCTTTGGACAGCCAGGGGTAGCGGGCTACAATGAGCAGTTCTTC. It yields the protein CASSFGQPGVAGYNEQFF.

The chain is built from TRBV7-9 and TRBJ2-1; D may correspond to TRBD1 or TRBD2 (7 bases each). The CDR3 spans 17 residues. V lost 5 bases and J lost 5, with 22 bases in between. Germline V gene sequence: CDR1 SEHNR, CDR2 FQNEAQ (reference sequence). CDR3 sequence reads: CASSGAGGGRENNEQFF. The CDR3 nucleotides read TGTGCCAGCAGCGGGGCAGGGGGAGGGCGGGAAAACAATGAGCAGTTCTTC.

The CDR3 sequence is CASSPNTRRTDTQYF. The CDR3 coding sequence is TGTGCCAGCAGCCCCAATACTAGGAGAACAGATACGCAGTATTTT. The V call is TRBV7-2, the J call TRBJ2-3; weak D call: TRBD2 (5 bases). Germline CDR1 SGHTA, CDR2 FQGNSA. This CDR3 region has 15 residues. The V end was cut by 5 bases, the J end by 3 bases, with 15 bases between. The full variable domain, its missing parts supplied by reference TRBV7-2 and TRBJ2-3, is GAGVSQSPSNKVTEKGKDVELRCDPISGHTALYWYRQSLGQGLEFLIYFQGNSAPDKSGLPSDRFSAERTGGSVSTLTIQRTQQEDSAVYLCASSPNTRRTDTQYFGPGTRLTVL.

The rearrangement uses TRBV5-1 and TRBJ2-1; TRBD1 agrees at 9 bases. The CDR3 is 14 residues long. Germline CDR1 reads SGHRS; CDR2 reads YFSETQ. Unmatched junction bases numbered 3, after V lost 5 bases and J lost 3 bases. The CDR3 DNA sequence: TGCGCCAGCAGTGGACAGGGGAGCTACAATGAGCAGTTCTTC. Amino acid sequence: CASSGQGSYNEQFF.

The rearrangement links TRBV11-2 to TRBJ1-1; weak D call: TRBD1 (6 bases). V was shortened by 5 bases and J by 10 bases, with 23 bases between the two germline ends. Germline assignment: CDR1 SGHAT and CDR2 FQNNGV. This CDR3 has 15 amino acids. The CDR3 sequence is CASSPRGGYRLGAFF. The CDR3 region has the DNA TGTGCCAGCAGCCCTCGAGGGGGGTATCGATTGGGAGCTTTCTTT. Full variable domain (outside the CDR3, taken from reference TRBV11-2 and TRBJ1-1): EAGVAQSPRYKIIEKRQSVAFWCNPISGHATLYWYQQILGQGPKLLIQFQNNGVVDDSQLPKDRFSAERLKGVDSTLKIQPAKLEDSAVYLCASSPRGGYRLGAFFGQGTRLTVV.

This chain joins TRBV6-1 and TRBJ2-3; D is ambiguous. The CDR3 has 11 residues. CDR1 and CDR2 (germline): MNHNS, SASEGT. V was trimmed by 6 bases and J by 2 bases, leaving 3 bases between them. The CDR3 sequence is CASSDTDTQYF. For the CDR3, the DNA is TGTGCCAGCAGCGACACAGATACGCAGTATTTT.

Turning to this clone: This specimen includes other DNA sequences encoding the same CDR3. V usage is TRBV28 and J usage is TRBJ2-7, with 9 nucleotides matching TRBD1. Germline V CDR1 and CDR2: MDHEN, SYDVKM. The trim removed 6 bases at V and 3 bases at J, leaving 3 bases unmatched. The CDR3 is 13 residues long. CDR3 sequence reads: CASRGTGLYEQYF. The CDR3 bases are TGTGCCAGCAGGGGGACAGGGCTCTACGAGCAGTACTTC.

The chain joins TRBV27 to TRBJ2-4; 7 positions agree with TRBD2. This CDR3 region has 15 residues. Trimming took 6 bases from V and 0 from J; bases not matched to a gene: 5. CDR1 is MNHEY, CDR2 SMNVEV, per germline (reference sequence). The CDR3 sequence: CASRGGVLAKNIQYF. In DNA form, the CDR3 reads TGTGCCAGCAGGGGGGGGGTACTAGCCAAAAACATTCAGTACTTC.

The J gene is TRBJ2-3, the V gene TRBV9, with TRBD2 matching over 12 bases. Germline CDR1 and CDR2: SGDLS and YYNGEE. The CDR3 spans 16 residues. Trimming at V came to 4 bases and at J to 1 base, leaving 4 bases not matched to a gene. CDR3 nucleotides: TGTGCCAGCAGCTGGGGGACTAGCGGGCGCACAGATACGCAGTATTTT. Protein product: CASSWGTSGRTDTQYF.

The gene calls are TRBV5-1 and TRBJ1-5, with D perhaps TRBD1 (5 bases). V was cut by 2 bases and J by 4 bases, with 13 bases left in between. Germline CDR1 is SGHRS and CDR2 is YFSETQ. CDR3 length: 15 amino acids. DNA for the CDR3: TGCGCCAGCAGCTTTGGTACGGGGGAAAATCAGCCCCAGCATTTT. This gives the protein CASSFGTGENQPQHF.